This T cell receptor (beta chain) came from a study of T-cell reconstitution after alpha-beta-depleted transplantation in children. Unique molecular identifiers were used to barcode this TCRbeta library. TCRdb fed the PCR reads into MiXCR, producing one record per CDR3 protein. Found here are hundreds of thousands of distinct CDR3 sequences, roughly 17% of them singletons; the top ten hold approximately 1%. The CDR3 loop spans 14 amino acids. Trimming cost V 5 bases and J 3 bases, with 17 bases left between them. Germline V gene sequence: CDR1 DFQATT, CDR2 SNEGSKA (reference sequence). This specimen consisted of PBMCs from the stem cell graft donor, obtained from the stem cell graft. The genes are TRBV20-1 and TRBJ2-7; D gene ambiguous. This receptor was obtained from a human donor who donated a stem cell graft to a child with acute myeloid leukemia. This CDR3 is CSAPHPPKGYEQYF. CDR3 sequence (DNA): TGCAGTGCTCCGCACCCCCCGAAAGGCTACGAGCAGTACTTC.